This T cell receptor (beta chain) comes out of a study of cytomegalovirus exposure and HLA in healthy donors. Findings and caveats of the study: In a later analysis, compared with equally common non-associated chains, HLA-associated beta chains were more expanded. At a 0.05 false discovery rate, a later analysis found about 17,000 TCR beta sequences to be associated with HLA alleles. A highly shared variant cluster was judged a likely technical artifact.

60 Vbeta and 13 Jbeta primers were used in PCR. Clones were sequenced by immunoSEQ multiplex PCR, and TCRdb holds only the in-frame ones, with some missing. Among some 150,000 clones listed, about 75% were seen once. On this clone itself: Its antigen is as yet unknown.

The CDR3 totals 15 residues. CDR1 is KGHSH, CDR2 LQKENI, per germline. Losses at the gene ends were 5 bases for V and 4 bases for J; bases not matched to a gene: 8. This chain joins TRBV18 and TRBJ2-5; 9 nucleotides agree with TRBD1. This sequence originates from a male donor in good health and CMV-seronegative. What was sequenced was PBMCs. The DNA of the CDR3 is TGTGCCAGCTCATTGACAGGGGGGGGTCGAGAGACCCAGTACTTC. This sequence encodes CASSLTGGGRETQYF.